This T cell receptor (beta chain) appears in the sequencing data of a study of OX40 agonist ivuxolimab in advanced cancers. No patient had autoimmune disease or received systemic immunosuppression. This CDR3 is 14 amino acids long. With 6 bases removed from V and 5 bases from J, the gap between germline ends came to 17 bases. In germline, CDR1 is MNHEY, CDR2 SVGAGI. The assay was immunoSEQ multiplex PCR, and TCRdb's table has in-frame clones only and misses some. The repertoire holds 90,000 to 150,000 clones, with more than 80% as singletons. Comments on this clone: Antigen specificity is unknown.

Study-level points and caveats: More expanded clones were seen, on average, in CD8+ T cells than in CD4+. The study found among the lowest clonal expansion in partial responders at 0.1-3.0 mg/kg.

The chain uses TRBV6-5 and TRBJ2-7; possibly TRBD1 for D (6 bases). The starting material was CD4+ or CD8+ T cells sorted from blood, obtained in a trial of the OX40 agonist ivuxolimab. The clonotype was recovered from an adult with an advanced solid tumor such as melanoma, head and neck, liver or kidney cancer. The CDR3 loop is CASSHPQGFHEQYF. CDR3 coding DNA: TGTGCCAGCAGCCATCCACAGGGCTTCCACGAGCAGTACTTC.